One and the same sample provided the 17 T cell receptor beta chains below, sequenced in a study of cytomegalovirus exposure and HLA in healthy donors. The primer mix had 60 Vbeta and 13 Jbeta primers. Clones were read by immunoSEQ multiplex PCR, and TCRdb kept only the in-frame ones, dropping some. The sample includes around 190,000 clones, roughly 80% of them seen just once. The sample was PBMCs. The receptors stem from a woman in her thirties in good health and CMV-seronegative.

V usage is TRBV30 and J usage is TRBJ1-5, with a weak D call TRBD1 (5 bases). From germline, CDR1 is GTSNPN and CDR2 SVGIG (reference sequence). The CDR3 runs to 12 residues. V gave up 5 bases and J gave up 4 bases, with 9 bases separating them. CDR3 loop: CAWGAVNQPQHF. The CDR3 DNA follows: TGTGCCTGGGGGGCCGTGAATCAGCCCCAGCATTTT.

The chain recombines TRBV5-4 with TRBJ1-1; D may be TRBD1 (6 bases). From germline, CDR1 is SGHNT and CDR2 YYREEE (reference sequence). Trimming removed 7 bases from V and 8 bases from J, with 24 bases in between. The CDR3 loop spans 15 amino acids. Here the CDR3 DNA reads TGTGCCAGCCGTCCGGTTCCCGTCTCAGGGGCCGAAGCTTTCTTT. This codes for CASRPVPVSGAEAFF.

The genes are TRBV5-1 and TRBJ1-2; D might be TRBD1 (5 bases). Trimming shortened V by 2 bases and J by 6 bases, and 20 bases separated the two germline ends. Germline V gene sequence: CDR1 SGHRS, CDR2 YFSETQ. The CDR3 length is 16 residues. The CDR3 DNA reads as TGCGCCAGCAGCTTCGGCAGGGCCGTAAGAATGGATGGCTACACCTTC. Protein product: CASSFGRAVRMDGYTF.

The chain couples TRBV10-2 to TRBJ2-7; 9 nucleotides line up with TRBD2. After removal of 8 bases from V and 5 bases from J, the junction contained 10 bases not matched to a gene. Germline assignment: CDR1 WSHSY and CDR2 SAAADI. There are 14 residues in the CDR3. The CDR3 spells CASSTRASGNEQYF. For the CDR3, the DNA is TGCGCCAGCTCAACGAGGGCTAGCGGGAACGAGCAGTACTTC.

This clone was recorded a few times. The chain is built from TRBV29-1 and TRBJ1-4; a possible D gene is TRBD1 (6 bases). CDR3 length: 14 amino acids. V lost 7 bases and J 0 bases, leaving 12 bases between the germline ends. Germline values: CDR1 SQVTM, CDR2 ANQGSEA. The CDR3 DNA sequence: TGCAGCGGGTCAGGGGCTGCAACTAATGAAAAACTGTTTTTT. Protein product: CSGSGAATNEKLFF.

Turning to this clone: One junction end does not reproduce the germline sequence, and a read error may be involved. V usage is TRBV5-4 and J usage is TRBJ1-4, with 11 bases lining up with TRBD1. The CDR3 runs to 15 residues. Germline V CDR1 and CDR2: SGHNT, YYREEE (reference sequence). This CDR3 is CASSSIGQGAPSWVF. CDR3 nucleotide sequence: TGTGCCAGCAGCTCAATTGGACAGGGGGCGCCCTCTTGGGTTTTT.

The V gene is TRBV7-8, the J gene TRBJ1-1, with TRBD1 identical over 7 bases. The V gene end was trimmed by 4 bases and the J gene end by 0 bases; junction bases not matched to a gene: 8. CDR3 length: 16 residues. The germline CDR1 and CDR2 sequences are SGHVS and FQNEAQ. CDR3: CASSSGQEIMNTEAFF. In DNA, the CDR3 is TGTGCCAGCAGCTCCGGACAGGAGATTATGAACACTGAAGCTTTCTTT.

This clone appeared a single time. The chain has TRBV5-1 and TRBJ2-6; D is unclear. Germline CDR1 is SGHRS and CDR2 is YFSETQ. Trimming removed 4 bases from V and 0 bases from J, with 14 bases in between. This CDR3 comprises 17 residues. CDR3 sequence reads: CASSTKQIRSGANVLTF. The CDR3 DNA reads TGCGCCAGCAGCACGAAACAAATTCGCTCTGGGGCCAACGTCCTGACTTTC.

The V gene is TRBV2, the J gene TRBJ2-2; no clear D gene. V shed 2 bases and J shed 1 base, with 5 bases lying between them. The CDR3 runs to 14 residues. CDR1 is SNHLY, CDR2 FYNNEI, per germline. This CDR3 is CASSELKNTGELFF. The CDR3 nucleotides read TGTGCCAGCAGTGAACTTAAGAACACCGGGGAGCTGTTTTTT.

The chain recombines TRBV6-5 with TRBJ1-2, with TRBD1 matching over 9 bases. V lost 2 bases to trimming and J lost 6 bases; unmatched junction nucleotides: 10. The CDR3 length is 16 residues. The germline gives CDR1 MNHEY, CDR2 SVGAGI. This CDR3 reads CASSYPIDRGADGYTF. As DNA, the CDR3 is TGTGCCAGCAGTTACCCAATCGACAGGGGGGCTGATGGCTACACCTTC.

This clone was counted a few times. The chain combines TRBV5-6 with TRBJ1-1, with TRBD1 as a possible D gene (6 bases). Trimming took 4 bases from V and 0 from J, leaving 10 bases between them. This CDR3 region has 14 residues. Germline assignment: CDR1 SGHDT and CDR2 YYEEEE. This CDR3 reads CASSPDSMNTEAFF. The CDR3 coding sequence is TGTGCCAGCAGCCCGGACAGCATGAACACTGAAGCTTTCTTT.

As regards this clone: The germline gene is not matched at one end of the junction; a read error may be the cause. This chain joins TRBV7-9 and TRBJ2-7; maybe TRBD2 (6 bases). CDR1 is SEHNR and CDR2 is FQNEAQ in the germline V gene (reference sequence). This CDR3 comprises 12 residues. CDR3 amino acids: CSSSLGDFVQYF. The CDR3 nucleotides are TGTTCCAGCAGCTTGGGGGACTTCGTGCAGTACTTC.

This clone was recorded a few times. V gene TRBV6-6 combines with J gene TRBJ2-2, with D perhaps TRBD2 (6 bases). This CDR3 region has 15 residues. Per the germline V gene, CDR1 is MNHNY and CDR2 is SVGAGI (reference sequence). Trimming removed 6 bases from V and 4 bases from J, with 15 bases in between. The CDR3 DNA sequence: TGTGCCAGCAGGACACTAGCTTCCCTCACCGGGGAGCTGTTTTTT. Residues: CASRTLASLTGELFF.

The V and J genes are TRBV4-2 and TRBJ1-1; TRBD1 matches at 7 bases. This CDR3 spans 16 amino acids. J gave up 1 base and V 4 bases, and 9 bases lay outside the gene matches. The germline gives CDR1 LGHNA, CDR2 YNFKEQ. The chain's CDR3 is CASSPETGSQNTEAFF. The CDR3 nucleotides read TGTGCCAGCAGCCCGGAGACAGGGAGCCAGAACACTGAAGCTTTCTTT.

The rearrangement links TRBV4-1 to TRBJ2-1; no reliable D call. The V gene's germline CDR1 is MGHRA and CDR2 YSYEKL. This CDR3 has 14 residues. With 0 bases removed from V and 3 bases from J, the gap between germline ends came to 6 bases. CDR3 bases: TGCGCCAGCAGCCAAGATCCGGTCTACAATGAGCAGTTCTTC. Translating gives CASSQDPVYNEQFF.

This chain connects TRBV4-1 to TRBJ2-7; TRBD1 might be the D (5 bases). This CDR3 spans 15 amino acids. CDR1 and CDR2 from the germline V gene are MGHRA and YSYEKL. V gave up 4 bases and J gave up 4 bases, with 17 bases separating them. This CDR3 reads CASSPLGRVNYEQYF. The CDR3 DNA follows: TGCGCCAGCAGCCCCCTTGGCAGGGTTAATTACGAGCAGTACTTC.

This clone was detected only once. This chain uses TRBV14 with TRBJ1-1; maybe TRBD1 (6 bases). The V and J ends lost 1 base and 3 bases respectively, with 18 bases between them. Per germline, CDR1 SGHDN and CDR2 FVKESK. The CDR3 contains 17 residues. CDR3 residues: CASSQAFSTGVYTEAFF. In DNA, the CDR3 is TGTGCCAGCAGCCAAGCTTTTTCGACAGGTGTGTACACTGAAGCTTTCTTT.